The text below deals with one T cell receptor beta chain. What it binds is unknown. Every donor contributed ten milliliters of peripheral blood by blood draw. These data originate in a study of blood T cells in healthy people across ages. Study in general: The template switching approach captured approximately one barcoded beta molecule for every two T cells. Study-wide results and limits: The percentage of naive T cells correlated strongly with TCR beta diversity.

V shed 0 bases and J 5 bases; nucleotides not matched to a gene: 6. The germline V gene has CDR1 SGHTA and CDR2 FQGNSA. The CDR3 length is 15 residues. Then a second PCR, running roughly 6 to 12 cycles, was carried out with a sample-barcoded 5' primer and a J-beta primer mix. Every molecule of cDNA carried a tag from a template-switch adaptor with 12 random nucleotides. TCRdb re-called the 5' RACE reads with MiXCR, one entry per CDR3 protein. The table records roughly 900,000 distinct CDR3 sequences, roughly 26% of them present only once. This chain joins TRBV7-2 and TRBJ1-2, with 7 bases that match TRBD1. The sample was blood. The origin of this receptor is a woman older than 75 in good health. CDR3 in amino acids: CASSLAAGTEYGYTF. CDR3 nucleotide sequence: TGTGCCAGCAGCTTAGCGGCCGGGACAGAGTATGGCTACACCTTC.